This TCR beta chain is drawn from a study of response to subunit inactivated influenza vaccine. Study-level points and caveats: There was a suggestion from the authors that each seasonal influenza vaccination recruits few new T cells.

This clonotype was counted ten times or more. What it binds is unknown. Each CDR3 protein is one row after TCRdb ran MiXCR on the RT-PCR reads. Of 710,000 or so distinct CDR3 sequences in the sample, about a sixth were seen once. CDR3 length equals 14 residues. V shed 4 bases and J 7 bases; nucleotides not matched to a gene: 2. Germline V gives CDR1 SGHRS, CDR2 YFSETQ. The chain couples TRBV5-1 to TRBJ1-6; TRBD1 agrees at 10 bases. Sample: PBMCs from blood, taken 11 to 12 days after vaccination. The TCR sequence derives from a man aged 45-60 years who received an inactivated influenza vaccine. For the CDR3, the DNA is TGCGCCAGCAGCGTGGGACAGGGGAATTCACCCCTCCACTTT. Its translation: CASSVGQGNSPLHF. Complete variable domain (other parts from reference TRBV5-1 and TRBJ1-6): KAGVTQTPRYLIKTRGQQVTLSCSPISGHRSVSWYQQTPGQGLQFLFEYFSETQRNKGNFPGRFSGRQFSNSRSEMNVSTLELGDSALYLCASSVGQGNSPLHFGNGTRLTVT.